Presented here are 5 T cell receptor beta chains from one specimen sequenced in a study of T cells after somatic rescue of genetic block. The repertoire was sequenced with immunoSEQ multiplex PCR; TCRdb's copy has only in-frame clones and lacks some. The sample gives under 15,000 clones, over 65% of which show up once; around 21% is in the top ten. Material for sequencing was peripheral blood mononuclear cells (PBMCs). The receptors were gathered from a boy under 18.

The rearrangement links TRBV5-1 to TRBJ2-7; D is unclear. Germline V gene sequence: CDR1 SGHRS, CDR2 YFSETQ. This CDR3 comprises 14 residues. Trimming took off 2 bases at V and 5 bases at J, with 14 bases between the two ends. The CDR3 here is CASSLVTPEDEQYF. The CDR3, as DNA: TGCGCCAGCAGCTTAGTCACCCCAGAGGACGAGCAGTACTTC.

Only a few counts were recorded for this clone. In DNA, the CDR3 is TGTGCCAGCAGTCCCAGACTATCCGAAACTTTCTACGAGCAGTACTTC. Its protein product is CASSPRLSETFYEQYF. The rearrangement links TRBV27 to TRBJ2-7; a weak D match, TRBD2 (5 bases). Germline V gene sequence: CDR1 MNHEY, CDR2 SMNVEV (reference sequence). V gave up 5 bases and J gave up 3 bases, with 20 bases separating them. The CDR3 loop spans 16 amino acids.

This clone came up once. The V and J genes are TRBV5-1 and TRBJ2-5, with 8 bases identical to TRBD2. CDR3 length equals 16 residues. With 5 bases clipped from V and 2 bases from J, the junction kept 11 bases outside the gene matches. The germline V gene encodes CDR1 SGHRS and CDR2 YFSETQ. In DNA form, the CDR3 reads TGCGCCAGCAGTAAGGCGGGGGGTTGGGTTCAAGAGACCCAGTACTTC. Translating gives CASSKAGGWVQETQYF. Complete variable domain (other parts from reference TRBV5-1 and TRBJ2-5): KAGVTQTPRYLIKTRGQQVTLSCSPISGHRSVSWYQQTPGQGLQFLFEYFSETQRNKGNFPGRFSGRQFSNSRSEMNVSTLELGDSALYLCASSKAGGWVQETQYFGPGTRLLVL.

This chain joins TRBV28 and TRBJ1-2; tentatively, D is TRBD1 (6 bases). Per germline, CDR1 MDHEN and CDR2 SYDVKM. The CDR3 has 18 residues. Trimming stripped 6 bases from V and 0 bases from J, with 23 bases between. The CDR3 region has the DNA TGTGCCAGCAGCCCGGGACACTGGCTACTGGGAGCTAACTATGGCTACACCTTC. Translated, it gives CASSPGHWLLGANYGYTF.

The J gene is TRBJ2-7, the V gene TRBV10-3, with D unresolved. The germline gives CDR1 ENHRY, CDR2 SYGVKD. V was shortened by 2 bases and J by 0 bases, with 8 bases between the two germline ends. CDR3 length: 14 residues. This CDR3 reads CAISEIIPSYEQYF. The CDR3 region has the DNA TGTGCCATCAGTGAGATTATCCCCTCCTACGAGCAGTACTTC.